These 29 T cell receptor beta chains were sequenced from one sample in a study of shared clonotypes between healthy human individuals. The data were produced by immunoSEQ multiplex PCR, yet TCRdb's version contains in-frame clones alone and is incomplete. The sample has over a million clones, 95% to 99% seen once. The material sequenced was naive CD4+ T cells sorted from blood. Subset here: CD45RA+ positively selected. The receptors derive from a man aged 30-40 years in good health.

The rearrangement links TRBV7-2 to TRBJ2-7, with TRBD1 matching 7 bases. This CDR3 has 14 amino acids. V trimming: 5 bases; J trimming: 3 bases; junction bases outside the gene matches: 7. CDR1 is SGHTA and CDR2 is FQGNSA in the germline V gene. CDR3 nucleotide sequence: TGTGCCAGCAGCCCCCAGGGACAGAGCTACGAGCAGTACTTC. It specifies CASSPQGQSYEQYF.

This chain uses TRBV18 with TRBJ1-3, with unresolved D. V gave up 6 bases and J gave up 0 bases, with 15 bases separating them. Germline assignment: CDR1 KGHSH and CDR2 LQKENI. CDR3 size: 16 residues. The CDR3 protein is CASSHFDRISGNTIYF. The CDR3 DNA follows: TGTGCCAGCTCGCATTTCGACCGCATCTCTGGAAACACCATATATTTT.

This sequence joins TRBV5-1 and TRBJ2-3, with TRBD1 matching over 9 bases. Germline V gene data show CDR1 as SGHRS and CDR2 as YFSETQ. This CDR3 has 16 amino acids. Losses at the gene ends were 7 bases for V and 4 bases for J; bases not matched to a gene: 13. Here the CDR3 DNA reads TGCGCCAGCCATTCTCAGGGACAGGGAGGTTCAGATACGCAGTATTTT. It specifies CASHSQGQGGSDTQYF.

The chain employs TRBV5-1 and TRBJ2-7; tentatively, D is TRBD2 (5 bases). V was trimmed by 3 bases and J by 2 bases, leaving 15 bases between them. The CDR3 loop spans 15 amino acids. Germline V gene data show CDR1 as SGHRS and CDR2 as YFSETQ. This CDR3 reads CASSSRTHETYEQYF. The CDR3 nucleotides read TGCGCCAGCAGCTCGCGGACTCACGAAACCTACGAGCAGTACTTC.

The sample holds one count of this clone. The genes are TRBV28 and TRBJ1-2; the D is unclear. The V end was cut by 5 bases, the J end by 2 bases, with 6 bases between. This CDR3 region has 12 residues. Germline lookup yields CDR1 MDHEN and CDR2 SYDVKM. The CDR3, as DNA: TGTGCCAGCAGTACCCAGAACTATGGCTACACCTTC. Its translation is CASSTQNYGYTF.

The chain links TRBV25-1 to TRBJ2-5; tentative D call: TRBD2 (6 bases). V was clipped by 2 bases and J by 0 bases, with 7 bases between them. In germline, CDR1 is MGHDK, CDR2 SYGVNS. This CDR3 has 14 residues. In DNA form, the CDR3 reads TGTGCCAGCAGTGAAGCGGGGTACCAAGAGACCCAGTACTTC. It codes for CASSEAGYQETQYF.

V is TRBV25-1 and J is TRBJ1-3, with D perhaps TRBD1 (5 bases). The germline V gene encodes CDR1 MGHDK and CDR2 SYGVNS. Trimming took 0 bases from V and 2 from J, leaving 11 bases between them. The CDR3 runs 16 residues. This CDR3 is CASSEYGAIAGNTIYF. The CDR3 region has the DNA TGTGCCAGCAGTGAATACGGGGCAATCGCTGGAAACACCATATATTTT. Full variable domain (remainder filled in from reference TRBV25-1 and TRBJ1-3): EADIYQTPRYLVIGTGKKITLECSQTMGHDKMYWYQQDPGMELHLIHYSYGVNSTEKGDLSSESTVSRIRTEHFPLTLESARPSHTSQYLCASSEYGAIAGNTIYFGEGSWLTVV.

This CDR3 is CSKTGGNEAFF. CDR3 in DNA: TGCAGTAAGACAGGGGGAAACGAAGCTTTCTTT. This chain uses TRBV20-1 with TRBJ1-1; 9 nucleotides align to TRBD1. Germline loops: CDR1 DFQATT, CDR2 SNEGSKA (reference sequence). The CDR3 is made up of 11 amino acids. V gave up 8 bases and J gave up 8 bases; unmatched junction bases: 6.

The gene calls are TRBV5-8 and TRBJ2-7, with TRBD2 matching 11 bases. This CDR3 region has 14 residues. The junction had 5 bases not matched to a gene; V was cut back by 2 bases and J by 7 bases. Germline CDR1 is SGHTS and CDR2 is YDEGEE. The CDR3 is CASSLLAGVKEQYF. DNA for the CDR3: TGTGCCAGCAGCTTACTAGCGGGAGTCAAGGAGCAGTACTTC.

The genes are TRBV2 and TRBJ2-1, with 7 bases fitting TRBD2. Germline CDR1 is SNHLY and CDR2 is FYNNEI. Trimming cost V 1 base and J 9 bases; bases outside gene matches: 6. The CDR3 is 14 amino acids. Here the CDR3 DNA reads TGTGCCAGCAGTGAAGTCACTAGCGCTGGTGAGCAGTTCTTC. Translating gives CASSEVTSAGEQFF.

The J gene is TRBJ1-5, the V gene TRBV30; D might be TRBD1 (5 bases). Germline V gene lookup returns CDR1 GTSNPN and CDR2 SVGIG (reference sequence). The ends were cut back, 0 bases at V and 7 bases at J, with 13 bases in the middle. The CDR3 totals 14 residues. CDR3 protein: CAWSVQGLTQPQHF. CDR3 DNA: TGTGCCTGGAGTGTGCAGGGTTTAACACAGCCCCAGCATTTT.

The rearrangement joins TRBV7-9 to TRBJ2-5; D assignment may be TRBD1 or TRBD2 (6 bases each). The CDR3 has 15 amino acids. V was pared by 5 bases and J by 1 base, with 14 bases between. CDR1 is SEHNR and CDR2 is FQNEAQ in the germline V gene (reference sequence). In DNA form, the CDR3 reads TGTGCCAGCAGCCCGGGGGCAGGCCGCCAAGAGACCCAGTACTTC. Its translation is CASSPGAGRQETQYF.

The chain uses TRBV5-6 and TRBJ2-7; possibly TRBD1 for D (5 bases). The CDR3 contains 12 residues. V lost 1 base and J lost 12, with 14 bases in between. CDR1 is SGHDT and CDR2 is YYEEEE in the germline V gene. CDR3 sequence (DNA): TGTGCCAGCAGCTTGACAGGCGCAGCTCTGTACTTC. Residues: CASSLTGAALYF.

CDR3 loop: CASSRQPSYEQYF. DNA of the CDR3: TGTGCCAGTAGTCGCCAGCCTTCCTACGAGCAGTACTTC. V usage is TRBV19 and J usage is TRBJ2-7; D gene uncertain. The CDR3 sequence is 13 residues long. Germline V gene data show CDR1 as LNHDA and CDR2 as SQIVND (reference sequence). Trimming took off 5 bases at V and 1 base at J, with 9 bases between the two ends.

The chain is built from TRBV2 and TRBJ1-3; possible D gene TRBD1, 5 bases. Germline loops: CDR1 SNHLY, CDR2 FYNNEI. This CDR3 region has 18 residues. The V and J ends lost 2 bases and 4 bases respectively, with 21 bases between them. CDR3 in DNA: TGTGCCAGCAGTGAATTGAGCCCTGTAGGGGTGGGCGGAAACACCATATATTTT. Translated, it gives CASSELSPVGVGGNTIYF.

This chain's CDR3 is CASSFGQGMDEQFF. The CDR3 bases are TGTGCCAGCAGTTTCGGTCAGGGTATGGATGAGCAGTTCTTC. V is TRBV28 and J is TRBJ2-1; TRBD1 is a possible D gene (5 bases). The CDR3 has 14 amino acids. V dropped 3 bases and J dropped 8 bases, with 14 bases sitting between them. Germline CDR1 MDHEN, CDR2 SYDVKM.

This clone was recorded only once. The J gene is TRBJ2-7, the V gene TRBV5-6; 8 positions match TRBD1. The CDR3 totals 17 residues. V shed 0 bases and J 0 bases; nucleotides not matched to a gene: 8. Looked up from germline, CDR1 is SGHDT and CDR2 is YYEEEE. Here the CDR3 reads CASSLGGQAITSYEQYF. In nucleotides, the CDR3 is TGTGCCAGCAGCTTGGGGGGACAGGCAATAACCTCCTACGAGCAGTACTTC. Combining the CDR3 with reference TRBV5-6 and TRBJ2-7 gives the whole variable domain DAGVTQSPTHLIKTRGQQVTLRCSPKSGHDTVSWYQQALGQGPQFIFQYYEEEERQRGNFPDRFSGHQFPNYSSELNVNALLLGDSALYLCASSLGGQAITSYEQYFGPGTRLTVT.

The chain carries TRBV6-1 and TRBJ1-2; 9 nucleotides align to TRBD1. V was clipped by 5 bases and J by 6 bases; unmatched bases: 7. The CDR3 spans 14 residues. The germline V gene has CDR1 MNHNS and CDR2 SASEGT. The CDR3 loop is CASSSTGGEDGYTF. The CDR3, as DNA: TGTGCCAGCAGTTCTACAGGGGGCGAGGATGGCTACACCTTC.

This chain links TRBV5-5 with TRBJ1-4; D gene ambiguous. Germline assignment: CDR1 SGHKS and CDR2 YYEKEE (reference sequence). The V end lost 5 bases, the J end lost 8 bases, and 19 bases lay between the germline ends. The CDR3 runs 15 residues. This CDR3 is CASRYATGAIEKLFF. CDR3 nucleotides: TGTGCCAGCAGATACGCGACGGGAGCGATAGAAAAACTGTTTTTT.

The chain uses TRBV7-3 and TRBJ2-5; the D gene is possibly TRBD1 (6 bases). Germline CDR1 reads SGHTA; CDR2 reads FQGTGA. The ends were cut back, 3 bases at V and 4 bases at J, with 9 bases in the middle. This CDR3 has 13 amino acids. CDR3 in DNA: TGTGCCAGCAGCTTGGGGGCTCTAGAGACCCAGTACTTC. This gives the protein CASSLGALETQYF.

Comment on this clone: The same CDR3 can be traced to other DNA sequences in this sample. CDR3 amino acids: CASSLRDRGETQYF. The CDR3 nucleotides are TGCGCCAGCAGCCTCCGGGACAGGGGGGAGACCCAGTACTTC. The gene calls are TRBV5-1 and TRBJ2-5, with 11 bases lining up with TRBD1. The germline gives CDR1 SGHRS, CDR2 YFSETQ. J lost 5 bases, V lost 4 bases, and 4 bases had no gene match. The CDR3 loop spans 14 amino acids.

This chain joins TRBV7-3 and TRBJ2-1; 7 positions match TRBD1. Germline assignment: CDR1 SGHTA and CDR2 FQGTGA. The V segment lost 0 bases and the J segment 4 bases; nucleotides outside the gene matches: 6. There are 16 residues in the CDR3. This CDR3 reads CASSLTTGMGYNEQFF. CDR3 coding DNA: TGTGCCAGCAGCTTAACGACAGGGATGGGGTACAATGAGCAGTTCTTC.

With regard to this clone: The same CDR3 can be traced to other DNA sequences in this sample. The chain joins TRBV5-1 to TRBJ2-3; 7 bases align to TRBD2. This CDR3 is built from 14 residues. Losses at the gene ends were 5 bases for V and 3 bases for J; bases not matched to a gene: 6. In germline, CDR1 is SGHRS, CDR2 YFSETQ. The DNA of the CDR3 is TGCGCCAGCAGTCTGGGGGAGGGAACAGATACGCAGTATTTT. Its protein is CASSLGEGTDTQYF.

The chain recombines TRBV2 with TRBJ2-3; D gene ambiguous. Germline V gene data show CDR1 as SNHLY and CDR2 as FYNNEI. The CDR3 length is 13 residues. V gave up 1 base and J gave up 4 bases, with 6 bases separating them. Here the CDR3 reads CASSEVPPDTQYF. The DNA of the CDR3 is TGTGCCAGCAGTGAAGTTCCCCCAGATACGCAGTATTTT.

The chain recombines TRBV18 with TRBJ1-1; D gene unclear. Trimming shortened V by 0 bases and J by 1 base, and 3 bases separated the two germline ends. Germline V gives CDR1 KGHSH, CDR2 LQKENI. This CDR3 region has 13 residues. The CDR3 region is CASSPPTNTEAFF. CDR3 sequence (DNA): TGTGCCAGCTCACCACCTACGAACACTGAAGCTTTCTTT.

The chain uses TRBV4-2 and TRBJ2-5, with D possibly TRBD2 on 6 matching bases. This CDR3 region has 14 residues. Germline CDR1 and CDR2: LGHNA and YNFKEQ. V was pared by 5 bases and J by 0 bases, with 10 bases between. CDR3 sequence: CASSGGEYQETQYF. DNA for the CDR3: TGTGCCAGCAGCGGAGGGGAGTACCAAGAGACCCAGTACTTC.

The chain combines TRBV7-2 with TRBJ2-1; D perhaps matches TRBD2 (6 bases). CDR3 length: 16 amino acids. V lost 5 bases and J 0 bases, leaving 14 bases between the germline ends. Germline values: CDR1 SGHTA, CDR2 FQGNSA. The CDR3: CASSRSTGSSYNEQFF. The CDR3 DNA reads as TGTGCCAGCAGCCGTAGTACCGGGAGCTCCTACAATGAGCAGTTCTTC. The full variable domain, completed using reference TRBV7-2 and TRBJ2-1, is GAGVSQSPSNKVTEKGKDVELRCDPISGHTALYWYRQSLGQGLEFLIYFQGNSAPDKSGLPSDRFSAERTGGSVSTLTIQRTQQEDSAVYLCASSRSTGSSYNEQFFGPGTRLTVL.

V and J are TRBV27 and TRBJ1-1; D is unresolved. Germline V gives CDR1 MNHEY, CDR2 SMNVEV (reference sequence). The CDR3 is 14 amino acids. Trimming removed 2 bases from V and 4 bases from J, with 11 bases in between. The CDR3 coding sequence is TGTGCCAGCAGTTTAAGAGGGCATGGCACTGAAGCTTTCTTT. Residues: CASSLRGHGTEAFF.

The V gene is TRBV4-2, the J gene TRBJ2-2; D is unclear. The CDR3 runs to 12 residues. Germline V gene data show CDR1 as LGHNA and CDR2 as YNFKEQ. Trimming left V 2 bases short and J 5 bases short, with 3 bases between. CDR3 residues: CASSQPTGELFF. The CDR3 nucleotides are TGTGCCAGCAGCCAACCGACCGGGGAGCTGTTTTTT.